This entry lists 32 T cell receptor beta chains sequenced from one sample in a study of T-cell reconstitution after alpha-beta-depleted transplantation in children. A TCRbeta library incorporating unique molecular identifiers was prepared. A single record per CDR3 protein comes from TCRdb applying MiXCR to the PCR reads. The sample has under 300,000 distinct CDR3 sequences, around 10% seen once. Sequenced here: peripheral blood, sampled 180 days after TCRalphabeta/CD19-depleted stem cell transplant. Every receptor here comes from a male patient aged 2-15 years who had a stem cell transplant for chronic granulomatous disease, so the T cells may come from the graft donor.

The chain links TRBV24-1 to TRBJ2-5; D remains unclear. The CDR3 spans 12 residues. CDR1 is KGHDR and CDR2 is SFDVKD in the germline V gene. V lost 1 base to trimming and J lost 9 bases, with 8 bases between them. Written as DNA, the CDR3 is TGTGCCACCAGTGATTTTCGGCAGGCCCAGTACTTC. It codes for CATSDFRQAQYF.

This clonotype was counted many times. V usage is TRBV20-1 and J usage is TRBJ2-1, with no clear D. The germline V gene has CDR1 DFQATT and CDR2 SNEGSKA (reference sequence). This CDR3 spans 14 amino acids. V lost 1 base and J lost 0, with 7 bases in between. CDR3 region: CSARGISSYNEQFF. The CDR3 nucleotides read TGCAGTGCTAGAGGCATTAGCTCCTACAATGAGCAGTTCTTC.

About this clonotype: This may be a read error, as it is one base from a much larger clone. The chain combines TRBV7-8 with TRBJ2-1, with 10 bases matching TRBD2. There are 18 residues in the CDR3. From germline, CDR1 is SGHVS and CDR2 FQNEAQ. The CDR3 DNA is TGTGCCAGCAGCCGCACATTGGGTAGCGGGGGGAAGTACAATGAGCAGCTCTTC. Translated, it gives CASSRTLGSGGKYNEQLF.

This clonotype has ten or more counts. The CDR3 coding sequence is TGTGCCAGCAGTCCCGGGACTAGCGGGAGGGAATACGAGCAGTACTTC. Protein sequence: CASSPGTSGREYEQYF. The rearrangement joins TRBV28 to TRBJ2-7; 16 nucleotides line up with TRBD2. V was pared by 5 bases and J by 4 bases, with 5 bases of the junction left unmatched. The CDR3 is 16 residues long. CDR1 and CDR2 from the germline V gene are MDHEN and SYDVKM.

Ten or more counts support this clonotype. The V call is TRBV5-1, the J call TRBJ2-7, with TRBD2 matching over 10 bases. The V segment lost 0 bases and the J segment 4 bases; nucleotides outside the gene matches: 7. Germline V gene sequence: CDR1 SGHRS, CDR2 YFSETQ. This CDR3 has 16 amino acids. The CDR3 reads CASSLVFPAGGYEQYF. For the CDR3, the DNA is TGCGCCAGCAGCTTGGTTTTCCCAGCGGGAGGGTACGAGCAGTACTTC.

This clonotype was counted ten times or more. This sequence joins TRBV10-1 and TRBJ2-1; 9 bases are a match to TRBD1. The V gene's germline CDR1 is WNHNN and CDR2 SYGVQD (reference sequence). V trimming: 4 bases; J trimming: 6 bases; junction bases outside the gene matches: 10. The CDR3 totals 16 residues. CDR3 region: CASSGRGTGFGNEQFF. CDR3 sequence (DNA): TGCGCCAGCAGTGGCCGCGGGACAGGGTTCGGCAATGAGCAGTTCTTC.

This chain links TRBV12-3 or TRBV12-4 with TRBJ2-1; 12 positions match TRBD2. With V trimmed by 6 bases and J by 4 bases, 13 bases remained unmatched. The CDR3 loop spans 18 amino acids. DNA for the CDR3: TGTGCCAGCAGCCGCCCACTAGCGGGAGGACTTGCATACAATGAGCAGTTCTTC. This sequence encodes CASSRPLAGGLAYNEQFF.

This clonotype was counted many times. This rearrangement joins TRBV28 to TRBJ2-7, with D maybe TRBD2 (6 bases). Germline V gene sequence: CDR1 MDHEN, CDR2 SYDVKM. Trimming took off 5 bases at V and 3 bases at J, with 14 bases between the two ends. CDR3 length: 14 residues. The CDR3 protein is CASSGWGDLYEQYF. The CDR3 coding sequence is TGTGCCAGCAGTGGGTGGGGGGATCTCTACGAGCAGTACTTC. Full variable domain (remainder filled in from reference TRBV28 and TRBJ2-7): DVKVTQSSRYLVKRTGEKVFLECVQDMDHENMFWYRQDPGLGLRLIYFSYDVKMKEKGDIPEGYSVSREKKERFSLILESASTNQTSMYLCASSGWGDLYEQYFGPGTRLTVT.

This clonotype was recorded many times. The chain uses TRBV5-1 and TRBJ1-2; D uncertain. The V end lost 4 bases, the J end lost 0 bases, and 10 bases lay between the germline ends. This CDR3 contains 14 residues. CDR1 and CDR2 (germline): SGHRS, YFSETQ. DNA for the CDR3: TGCGCCAGCAGCCCCGCGTCCGCTAACTATGGCTACACCTTC. The encoded protein is CASSPASANYGYTF.

In this sample, this clonotype turned up many times. This rearrangement joins TRBV7-2 to TRBJ2-1; the D gene could be TRBD1 or TRBD2 (5 bases each). The V end was cut by 7 bases, the J end by 0 bases, with 7 bases between. The CDR3 length is 13 residues. CDR1 is SGHTA, CDR2 FQGNSA, per germline. The CDR3 protein is CASKGSSYNEQFF. CDR3 in DNA: TGTGCCAGCAAGGGGAGCTCCTACAATGAGCAGTTCTTC.

At least ten counts were recorded for this clonotype. The chain joins TRBV20-1 to TRBJ2-1; 7 nucleotides align to TRBD2. CDR1 DFQATT and CDR2 SNEGSKA come from the germline V gene (reference sequence). The J segment lost 3 bases and the V segment lost 0 bases, leaving 8 bases of the junction unmatched. The CDR3 is 16 amino acids. The CDR3 region is CSARDMASGFYNEQFF. The CDR3 DNA is TGCAGTGCTAGAGATATGGCTAGCGGATTCTACAATGAGCAGTTCTTC.

Worth noting for this clonotype: A much larger clone differs from this one at a single base, so this may be a read error. The V call is TRBV2, the J call TRBJ2-1, with 8 nucleotides matching TRBD2. The J segment lost 4 bases and the V segment lost 8 bases, leaving 10 bases of the junction unmatched. The CDR3 runs to 15 residues. Germline CDR1 is SNHLY and CDR2 is FYNNEI. The DNA for the CDR3 is TGTGCCAGCGGCCCGAGCGGGGGAATATACAATGAGCAGTTCTTC. This gives the protein CASGPSGGIYNEQFF.

This clonotype was detected ten times or more. The chain employs TRBV23-1 and TRBJ2-7; no firm D call. TRBV23-1 is flagged as an ORF with uncertain function. Deletions cut 1 base from V and 3 bases from J, with 7 bases between. This CDR3 is 13 amino acids long. In DNA form, the CDR3 reads TGCGCCAGCAGTCAATTAGAAGGCTACGAGCAGTACTTC. This encodes CASSQLEGYEQYF.

This clonotype showed up many times. Here the CDR3 DNA reads TGTGCCAGCAGCTTAGTAGCGGGGGGTTCCACAGATACGCAGTATTTT. The encoded protein is CASSLVAGGSTDTQYF. J is TRBJ2-3 and V is TRBV7-2; 10 nucleotides agree with TRBD2. Germline V gene data show CDR1 as SGHTA and CDR2 as FQGNSA. Trimming cost V 1 base and J 2 bases; bases outside gene matches: 3. The CDR3 consists of 16 residues. Combining the CDR3 with reference TRBV7-2 and TRBJ2-3 gives the whole variable domain GAGVSQSPSNKVTEKGKDVELRCDPISGHTALYWYRQSLGQGLEFLIYFQGNSAPDKSGLPSDRFSAERTGGSVSTLTIQRTQQEDSAVYLCASSLVAGGSTDTQYFGPGTRLTVL.

There are many counts of this clonotype. V usage is TRBV4-2 and J usage is TRBJ2-2; 7 positions agree with TRBD1. Trimming cost V 0 bases and J 7 bases; bases outside gene matches: 8. CDR3 length equals 16 residues. The germline CDR1 and CDR2 sequences are LGHNA and YNFKEQ. The CDR3 region has the DNA TGTGCCAGCAGCCAAGAAGGACAGGCCCTGGACGGGGAGCTGTTTTTT. This gives the protein CASSQEGQALDGELFF.

Ten or more counts support this clonotype. The rearrangement joins TRBV28 to TRBJ2-7; 9 bases align to TRBD2. This CDR3 has 18 amino acids. Germline V gives CDR1 MDHEN, CDR2 SYDVKM. V shed 1 base and J 2 bases; nucleotides not matched to a gene: 12. CDR3 residues: CASSLYQDYGLAPYEQYF. The DNA for the CDR3 is TGTGCCAGCAGTTTATACCAGGACTATGGACTAGCGCCCTACGAGCAGTACTTC.

This clonotype was recorded at least ten times. The rearrangement joins TRBV12-3 or TRBV12-4 to TRBJ2-4; D perhaps matches TRBD1 (6 bases). Deletions cut 8 bases from V and 8 bases from J, with 13 bases between. The CDR3 is 12 amino acids. DNA for the CDR3: TGTGCCAGCGGGACAACCCGAGACATTCAGTACTTC. Translation gives CASGTTRDIQYF.

The sample holds many counts of this clonotype. The junction departs from the called germline gene at one end, perhaps through a read error. The chain uses TRBV7-7 and TRBJ2-2; D ambiguous. This CDR3 is built from 14 residues. Germline CDR1 reads SSHAT; CDR2 reads FNYEAQ (reference sequence). The CDR3 is CASSLILNTGELFF. The CDR3 nucleotides are TGTGCTAGCAGCTTAATATTGAACACCGGGGAGCTGTTTTTT.

Many counts were recorded for this clonotype. The gene calls are TRBV24-1 and TRBJ1-5; D unresolved. The CDR3 covers 14 residues. With 1 base removed from V and 1 base from J, the gap between germline ends came to 4 bases. Germline values: CDR1 KGHDR, CDR2 SFDVKD. The CDR3 DNA is TGTGCCACCAGTGATTTTGGCAGCAATCAGCCCCAGCATTTT. Amino acids: CATSDFGSNQPQHF.

The table lists this clonotype with many counts. The CDR3 nucleotides read TGTGCCAGCAGGGCCCGGGGGAATCAGCCCCAGCATTTT. Its protein product is CASRARGNQPQHF. The chain combines TRBV12-3 or TRBV12-4 with TRBJ1-5, with a possible D match to TRBD1 (5 bases). Trimming shortened V by 6 bases and J by 4 bases, and 10 bases separated the two germline ends. The CDR3 sequence is 13 residues long.

In this sample, this clonotype turned up many times. This chain joins TRBV28 and TRBJ2-5; TRBD2 might be the D (6 bases). CDR1 is MDHEN, CDR2 SYDVKM, per germline. V dropped 3 bases and J dropped 1 base, with 12 bases sitting between them. CDR3 length: 15 amino acids. CDR3 nucleotides: TGTGCCAGCAGTTTGGGACTCGGAAGCCAAGAGACCCAGTACTTC. Protein product: CASSLGLGSQETQYF.

This clonotype was picked up many times. The rearrangement joins TRBV7-2 to TRBJ2-7; D unclear. V lost 1 base and J 3 bases, leaving 10 bases between the germline ends. Germline CDR1 is SGHTA and CDR2 is FQGNSA. The CDR3 extends over 14 amino acids. CDR3 coding DNA: TGTGCCAGCAGCTTAGGGCAGCTAAACTACGAGCAGTACTTC. Translation gives CASSLGQLNYEQYF.

This clonotype showed up many times. The rearrangement joins TRBV29-1 to TRBJ2-2; 9 bases align to TRBD1. Germline assignment: CDR1 SQVTM and CDR2 ANQGSEA. The CDR3 sequence is 13 residues long. Germline trimming cut 7 bases from V and 5 bases from J; bases unmatched to any gene: 5. CDR3 DNA: TGCAGCGCTAGAGACAGGGGGACCGGGGAGCTGTTTTTT. Translated: CSARDRGTGELFF.

This clonotype was detected once. This chain joins TRBV3-1 and TRBJ2-1; possibly TRBD1 for D (5 bases). Trimming removed 11 bases at V and 8 bases at J, with 25 bases between. Germline V gene lookup returns CDR1 LGHDT and CDR2 YNNKEL (reference sequence). The CDR3 runs 15 residues. This chain's CDR3 is CACSQDPQGRHEQFF. The CDR3 DNA sequence: TGTGCCTGCTCCCAAGATCCCCAGGGTCGTCATGAGCAGTTCTTC.

This clonotype has just a few counts. The chain couples TRBV28 to TRBJ2-3, with a tentative D call TRBD2 (6 bases). Germline CDR1 MDHEN, CDR2 SYDVKM. The V and J ends lost 5 bases and 0 bases respectively, with 12 bases between them. This CDR3 region has 15 residues. The CDR3 is CASSTPGESTDTQYF. The CDR3 DNA reads TGTGCCAGCAGTACGCCGGGGGAGAGCACAGATACGCAGTATTTT.

This clonotype was seen many times. V gene TRBV11-2 combines with J gene TRBJ2-1; 8 nucleotides match TRBD2. V lost 3 bases, J lost 8 bases, and 9 bases stayed unmatched. This CDR3 has 15 amino acids. Germline V lookup: CDR1 SGHAT, CDR2 FQNNGV. In nucleotides, the CDR3 is TGTGCCAGCAGCTTCCTGCCTAGCGGGCTCTATGAGCAGTTCTTC. Encoded protein: CASSFLPSGLYEQFF.

This clonotype was detected many times. The rearrangement joins TRBV5-1 to TRBJ1-1; a possible D gene is TRBD1 (5 bases). V was cut by 7 bases and J by 1 base, with 11 bases left in between. This CDR3 region has 13 residues. Germline V gene sequence: CDR1 SGHRS, CDR2 YFSETQ. The CDR3 DNA is TGCGCCAGCTCCGAGGGGTGGAACACTGAAGCTTTCTTT. It translates to CASSEGWNTEAFF. Based on the CDR3 plus reference TRBV5-1 and TRBJ1-1, the full variable domain is KAGVTQTPRYLIKTRGQQVTLSCSPISGHRSVSWYQQTPGQGLQFLFEYFSETQRNKGNFPGRFSGRQFSNSRSEMNVSTLELGDSALYLCASSEGWNTEAFFGQGTRLTVV.

This chain joins TRBV6-5 and TRBJ2-1; D call uncertain. V lost 2 bases and J 6 bases, leaving 11 bases between the germline ends. The germline V gene has CDR1 MNHEY and CDR2 SVGAGI. The CDR3 covers 14 residues. CDR3 sequence reads: CASSYASNFNEQFF. CDR3 DNA: TGTGCCAGCAGTTACGCCAGCAACTTCAATGAGCAGTTCTTC.

This clonotype was seen at least ten times. V usage is TRBV7-2 and J usage is TRBJ2-7; 14 nucleotides line up with TRBD2. Germline CDR1 is SGHTA and CDR2 is FQGNSA. The CDR3 covers 15 residues. Losses at the gene ends were 5 bases for V and 7 bases for J; bases not matched to a gene: 7. CDR3 in amino acids: CASSRLAGGLPEQYF. In DNA form, the CDR3 reads TGTGCCAGCAGCAGACTAGCGGGGGGGCTGCCGGAGCAGTACTTC.

This clonotype was seen repeatedly, ten times or more. The V and J genes are TRBV12-3 or TRBV12-4 and TRBJ1-2; the D is unclear. The V end lost 5 bases, the J end lost 4 bases, and 8 bases lay between the germline ends. This CDR3 has 12 residues. This CDR3 reads CASSAGAYGYTF. DNA for the CDR3: TGTGCCAGCAGTGCAGGTGCCTATGGCTACACCTTC.

Many counts were recorded for this clonotype. V gene TRBV20-1 combines with J gene TRBJ1-2; no firm D call. This CDR3 region has 13 residues. From germline, CDR1 is DFQATT and CDR2 SNEGSKA (reference sequence). The V end lost 8 bases, the J end lost 5 bases, and 18 bases lay between the germline ends. CDR3 coding DNA: TGCAGTACCCGCCCATACGCCCCTTATGGCTACACCTTC. Its translation is CSTRPYAPYGYTF.

CDR3 residues: CASKSVGGRTDTQYF. Here the CDR3 DNA reads TGTGCCAGTAAGTCGGTTGGCGGGCGCACAGATACGCAGTATTTT. The gene calls are TRBV19 and TRBJ2-3; maybe TRBD2 (5 bases). V was shortened by 7 bases and J by 1 base, with 15 bases between the two germline ends. The germline gives CDR1 LNHDA, CDR2 SQIVND (reference sequence). This CDR3 region has 15 residues.